This is a list of T cell receptor beta chains from one sample in a study. Measured with immunoSEQ multiplex PCR; TCRdb has only the in-frame clones, and not every one. The sample yields about 68,000 clones, just over 90% seen once. What was sequenced was PBMCs. All receptors come from a man in his forties with rheumatoid arthritis. Each CDR3 is given with its conserved first and last residue. A D gene is named only where the DNA matches it firmly. A clone size is listed for some rows: how often the clone was seen (once, few, many), or a class if it is expanded.

j_call clone_size v_call d_call cdr3_aa cdr3_nt
TRBJ2-2 - TRBV28 TRBD1 CASSNRGHTGELFF TGTGCCAGCAGTAACAGGGGCCACACCGGGGAGCTGTTTTTT
TRBJ2-1 - TRBV5-4 TRBD2 CASSLAFLERGAGDEQFF TGTGCCAGCAGCTTGGCCTTTTTGGAGCGGGGGGCCGGGGATGAGCAGTTCTTC
TRBJ2-1 - TRBV10-3 - CAISPRWGNEQFF TGTGCCATCAGTCCACGATGGGGCAATGAGCAGTTCTTC
TRBJ2-7 - TRBV14 - CASSQGRGPRYEQYF TGTGCCAGCAGCCAAGGCCGCGGCCCCCGTTACGAGCAGTACTTC
TRBJ1-2 - TRBV6-6 - CASRRTDSPDYGYTF TGTGCCAGCAGACGGACGGATTCACCTGACTATGGCTACACCTTC
TRBJ1-1 - TRBV3-1/TRBV3-2 TRBD1 CASSQTTGGPMNTEAFF TGTGCCAGCAGCCAGACGACAGGGGGCCCCATGAACACTGAAGCTTTCTTT
TRBJ2-5 - TRBV7-2 TRBD2 CASSATSGVYGETQYF TGTGCCAGCAGCGCAACTAGCGGGGTCTATGGGGAGACCCAGTACTTC
TRBJ2-1 - TRBV18 TRBD2 CASSPTSGIYNEQFF TGTGCCAGCTCACCCACTAGCGGGATCTACAATGAGCAGTTCTTC
TRBJ2-1 - TRBV9 TRBD2 CASSVLAGGPNNEQFF TGTGCCAGCAGCGTACTAGCGGGGGGGCCTAATAATGAGCAGTTCTTC
TRBJ2-4 once TRBV7-2 - CASSLGLGAKNIQYF TGTGCCAGCAGCTTAGGACTGGGAGCCAAAAACATTCAGTACTTC
TRBJ1-5 - TRBV19 - CASSIYSYSNQPQHF TGTGCCAGTAGTATTTACAGCTATAGCAATCAGCCCCAGCATTTT
TRBJ1-2 - TRBV29-1 - CSVESREGTYGYTF TGCAGCGTTGAGTCCCGGGAGGGGACCTATGGCTACACCTTC
TRBJ1-1 - TRBV5-1 - CASSLSGTEAFF TGCGCCAGCAGCTTGTCGGGCACTGAAGCTTTCTTT
TRBJ2-7 - TRBV6-6 - CASRYDRPSYEQYF TGTGCCAGCAGATACGACAGGCCATCCTACGAGCAGTACTTC
TRBJ2-1 once TRBV7-8 - CASSRGSPSYNEQFF TGTGCCAGCAGCCGAGGGAGTCCCTCCTACAATGAGCAGTTCTTC
TRBJ2-7 - TRBV7-6 TRBD2 CASSSRTSGRAYEQYF TGTGCCAGCAGCTCCCGAACTAGCGGGAGGGCCTACGAGCAGTACTTC
TRBJ2-1 - TRBV7-3 TRBD2 CASSLAGADNEQFF TGTGCCAGCAGCTTGGCGGGAGCGGATAATGAGCAGTTCTTC
TRBJ1-2 few TRBV28 - CASKSGVDGYTF TGTGCCAGCAAGAGCGGGGTCGATGGCTACACCTTC
TRBJ2-7 - TRBV7-2 TRBD1 CASSLEQGVYEQYF TGTGCCAGCAGCTTAGAACAGGGGGTCTACGAGCAGTACTTC
TRBJ1-1 - TRBV6-2/TRBV6-3 TRBD1 CASSYRTGRNTEAFF TGTGCCAGCAGTTACAGGACAGGGCGGAACACTGAAGCTTTCTTT
TRBJ2-1 - TRBV9 TRBD2 CASSVAAGGSNEQFF TGTGCCAGCAGCGTAGCAGCGGGGGGTTCTAATGAGCAGTTCTTC
TRBJ2-2 - TRBV9 - CASSAGWGGELFF TGTGCCAGCAGCGCCGGGTGGGGCGGGGAGCTGTTTTTT
TRBJ2-7 - TRBV18 TRBD2 CASSPTPSGKDGEQYF TGTGCCAGCTCACCAACTCCTAGCGGGAAGGATGGCGAGCAGTACTTC
TRBJ2-7 once TRBV30 TRBD1 CAWSVGGSLYEQYF TGTGCCTGGAGTGTAGGGGGCAGTCTCTACGAGCAGTACTTC
TRBJ2-7 - TRBV5-4 - CASSLDSYYEQYF TGTGCCAGCAGCTTGGACAGCTACTACGAGCAGTACTTC
TRBJ2-1 - TRBV13 TRBD1 CASSFGQAPQYEQFF TGTGCCAGCAGCTTTGGACAGGCCCCCCAATATGAGCAGTTCTTC
TRBJ2-6 - TRBV5-1 - CASSTTGTGANVLTF TGCGCCAGCAGCACTACAGGGACTGGGGCCAACGTCCTGACTTTC